The rows below give T cell receptor beta chains drawn from one sample of a study of Ad26.COV2.S vaccination and SARS-CoV-2 variants. This table comes from immunoSEQ multiplex PCR, and its TCRdb copy is limited to in-frame clones, with some not included. The data show roughly 380,000 clones, 70% to 90% seen once. The sample in question was peripheral blood, obtained in a trial of Ad26.COV2.S vaccine versus placebo. The source of these receptors is a person aged 18-65 years who received the Ad26.COV2.S COVID-19 vaccine or a placebo. Each CDR3 is given with its conserved first and last residue. A D gene is named only where the DNA matches it firmly. The size of a clone is reported for some rows only, either as once, few or many, or as a class for expanded clones.

CASRSGTASYEQYF	TGTGCCAGTCGGTCGGGGACAGCTTCCTACGAGCAGTACTTC	once	14	TRBD1	TRBJ2-7	TRBV28
CASSLVTGDAEAFF	TGCGCCAGCAGCTTGGTGACAGGGGATGCTGAAGCTTTCTTT	-	14	TRBD1	TRBJ1-1	TRBV5-1
CASRPGGRDQPQHF	TGTGCCAGCAGACCAGGGGGCCGGGATCAGCCCCAGCATTTT	-	14	TRBD1	TRBJ1-5	TRBV9
CASSPSGGGGKTQYF	TGTGCCAGCAGCCCCAGCGGGGGGGGCGGAAAGACCCAGTACTTC	-	15	TRBD2	TRBJ2-5	TRBV3-1/TRBV3-2
CASSPDRVAYQPQHF	TGCGCCAGCAGCCCGGACAGGGTAGCATATCAGCCCCAGCATTTT	once	15	TRBD1	TRBJ1-5	TRBV4-3
CASNRLGETQYF	TGTGCCAGCAACAGACTGGGAGAGACCCAGTACTTC	-	12	-	TRBJ2-5	TRBV11-2
CASSLASNSGGGYTGELFF	TGCGCCAGCAGCTTGGCCAGTAATAGCGGGGGAGGATACACCGGGGAGCTGTTTTTT	-	19	TRBD2	TRBJ2-2	TRBV5-1
CASSSQGDFPLHF	TGTGCCAGTAGTAGTCAGGGGGACTTCCCCCTCCACTTT	-	13	TRBD1	TRBJ1-6	TRBV19
CASSVGTGTYGYTF	TGTGCCAGCAGCGTAGGGACAGGGACCTATGGCTACACCTTC	-	14	TRBD1	TRBJ1-2	TRBV9
CAIRPTSGGEDTQYF	TGTGCCATCAGACCGACTAGCGGGGGGGAGGATACGCAGTATTTT	-	15	TRBD2	TRBJ2-3	TRBV10-3